This T cell receptor beta chain was captured in a study of beta chain features in type 1 diabetes. Findings of the study overall: Small HLA sub-analyses could not settle whether HLA shapes TCRB rearrangement. In comparison with healthy donors, patients had naive, central memory and Treg TCRB repertoires that appeared more similar.

The investigators reverse transcribed all of the isolated RNA, so they sequenced expressed TCRB transcripts. Method: immunoSEQ multiplex PCR; TCRdb's copy keeps in-frame clones and lacks some. This table has 250,000 to 300,000 clones, around 7.8% appearing once. This clone was picked up a small number of times. Its antigen remains unknown. Sequenced input: central memory CD4+ T cells from blood. The TCR sequence derives from a woman between 18 and 29 years old in good health.

The CDR3 DNA is TGTGCCAGCAGCTTAGGCGGGGGCGGAACCTCTCTGCATGCCAACGTCCTGACTTTC. It yields the protein CASSLGGGGTSLHANVLTF. This chain uses TRBV7-2 with TRBJ2-6; D is perhaps TRBD2 (7 bases). The CDR3 consists of 19 residues. Germline-derived CDR1 and CDR2 are SGHTA and FQGNSA. V lost 1 base and J lost 7, with 23 bases in between.